These 25 T cell receptor beta chains came from one sample sequenced in a study of blood T cell repertoires in COVID-19. The assay was immunoSEQ multiplex PCR, and TCRdb's table has in-frame clones only and misses some. The table includes 250,000 to 400,000 clones, roughly 90% detected once. The sequenced sample consisted of peripheral blood. The receptors stem from a woman between 25 and 40 years old with COVID-19, enrolled during active disease.

The chain recombines TRBV19 with TRBJ2-7; 8 bases map to TRBD1. V lost 6 bases to trimming and J lost 5 bases; unmatched junction nucleotides: 3. From germline, CDR1 is LNHDA and CDR2 SQIVND (reference sequence). The CDR3 extends over 12 amino acids. In DNA, the CDR3 is TGTGCCAGTAGCATGACAGGGGACGAGCAGTACTTC. Translated, it gives CASSMTGDEQYF.

The V call is TRBV30, the J call TRBJ2-1, with TRBD2 matching 8 bases. The CDR3 consists of 13 residues. The germline CDR1 and CDR2 sequences are GTSNPN and SVGIG (reference sequence). Germline trimming cut 7 bases from V and 0 bases from J; bases unmatched to any gene: 2. The CDR3 DNA reads TGTGCCTCCAGCGGGAGCTCCTACAATGAGCAGTTCTTC. It translates to CASSGSSYNEQFF.

J is TRBJ2-5 and V is TRBV28; TRBD1 aligns across 7 bases. The CDR3 runs 15 residues. V gave up 10 bases and J gave up 2 bases; unmatched junction bases: 13. Germline V gene lookup returns CDR1 MDHEN and CDR2 SYDVKM. The CDR3 DNA is TGTGCCACAGATCCTCGGGACAGTACACAAGAGACCCAGTACTTC. It encodes CATDPRDSTQETQYF.

The chain has TRBV6-5 and TRBJ1-2; 9 bases are a match to TRBD1. The CDR3 has 15 amino acids. Unmatched junction bases numbered 8, after V lost 6 bases and J lost 3 bases. Germline CDR1 MNHEY, CDR2 SVGAGI. In nucleotides, the CDR3 is TGTGCCAGCAGCCTAAGGCGGACAGGGGACTATGGCTACACCTTC. Translation: CASSLRRTGDYGYTF.

This clone appeared once. The chain uses TRBV7-2 and TRBJ2-3; a weak D match, TRBD2 (6 bases). V dropped 4 bases and J dropped 0 bases, with 11 bases sitting between them. This CDR3 spans 15 amino acids. Germline CDR1 SGHTA, CDR2 FQGNSA. The DNA of the CDR3 is TGTGCCAGCAGCTCCCGGGGGACTAGCACAGATACGCAGTATTTT. Protein: CASSSRGTSTDTQYF.

The chain recombines TRBV18 with TRBJ1-1; 7 bases are shared with TRBD1. The J segment lost 2 bases and the V segment lost 1 base, leaving 7 bases of the junction unmatched. The CDR3 loop spans 16 amino acids. Germline lookup yields CDR1 KGHSH and CDR2 LQKENI. CDR3: CASSPQGAGINTEAFF. The CDR3 bases are TGTGCCAGCTCACCACAGGGGGCGGGAATTAACACTGAAGCTTTCTTT.

This clone has only one observation. This chain joins TRBV19 and TRBJ2-1; TRBD2 agrees at 7 bases. This CDR3 region has 18 residues. Germline V gene lookup returns CDR1 LNHDA and CDR2 SQIVND (reference sequence). Unmatched junction bases numbered 14, after V lost 0 bases and J lost 6 bases. The CDR3 here is CASSIEKMEASGPNEQFF. CDR3 DNA: TGTGCCAGTAGTATAGAAAAAATGGAGGCTAGCGGACCCAATGAGCAGTTCTTC.

The chain carries TRBV5-1 and TRBJ1-1; 7 positions agree with TRBD1. The CDR3 covers 13 residues. The V and J ends lost 4 bases and 3 bases, in that order; junction bases with no gene match: 3. Germline-derived CDR1 and CDR2 are SGHRS and YFSETQ. The CDR3 loop is CASSMGQHTEAFF. DNA of the CDR3: TGCGCCAGCAGCATGGGACAGCACACTGAAGCTTTCTTT.

The rearrangement uses TRBV29-1 and TRBJ1-1; D is possibly TRBD1 (6 bases). Trimming took off 7 bases at V and 0 bases at J, with 12 bases between the two ends. Germline V gives CDR1 SQVTM, CDR2 ANQGSEA. The CDR3 loop spans 13 amino acids. The CDR3 region is CSEWDIMNTEAFF. The CDR3 coding sequence is TGCAGCGAGTGGGACATCATGAACACTGAAGCTTTCTTT.

This clone was seen only once. The CDR3 bases are TGTGCCAGCAGTTTACCGGGAGCATCGTACAATGAGCAGTTCTTC. It translates to CASSLPGASYNEQFF. The V call is TRBV28, the J call TRBJ2-1, with D tentatively TRBD2 (6 bases). With 2 bases removed from V and 4 bases from J, the gap between germline ends came to 12 bases. This CDR3 spans 15 amino acids. Germline assignment: CDR1 MDHEN and CDR2 SYDVKM.

The chain is built from TRBV6-2 or TRBV6-3 and TRBJ1-1; D unresolved. Looked up from germline, CDR1 is MNHEY and CDR2 is SVGEGT. The CDR3 covers 12 residues. Between the trimmed V and J ends, which lost 4 bases and 8 bases, there was a span of 11 bases. CDR3: CASSSPPTEAFF. CDR3 sequence (DNA): TGTGCCAGCAGTTCCCCCCCCACAGAAGCTTTCTTT.

CDR3: CAIRPGSNYGYTF. In nucleotides, the CDR3 is TGTGCCATCAGACCGGGATCTAACTATGGCTACACCTTC. The chain combines TRBV10-3 with TRBJ1-2; D uncertain. The V gene's germline CDR1 is ENHRY and CDR2 SYGVKD. Trimming cost V 6 bases and J 0 bases, with 8 bases left between them. The CDR3 runs to 13 residues.

V usage is TRBV27 and J usage is TRBJ1-4; a weak D match, TRBD1 (5 bases). The germline V gene encodes CDR1 MNHEY and CDR2 SMNVEV (reference sequence). Deletions cut 5 bases from V and 7 bases from J, with 20 bases between. The CDR3 runs 16 residues. CDR3 nucleotide sequence: TGTGCCAGCAGTGCGACAGCTAGGTCGTATACTGAAAAACTGTTTTTT. Translated, it gives CASSATARSYTEKLFF.

The gene calls are TRBV5-1 and TRBJ2-1; D is uncertain. Trimming shortened V by 0 bases and J by 0 bases, and 7 bases separated the two germline ends. Per germline, CDR1 SGHRS and CDR2 YFSETQ. CDR3 length equals 15 residues. The CDR3 region is CASSLDGSSYNEQFF. The CDR3 DNA reads TGCGCCAGCAGCTTGGACGGTAGCTCCTACAATGAGCAGTTCTTC.

The chain is built from TRBV6-2 or TRBV6-3 and TRBJ1-2; D is perhaps TRBD1 (5 bases). Trimming left V 0 bases short and J 4 bases short, with 9 bases between. Germline V gene data show CDR1 as MNHEY and CDR2 as SVGEGT. CDR3 length: 14 amino acids. Here the CDR3 DNA reads TGTGCCAGCAGTTACTCGACAGTAGGCTATGGCTACACCTTC. This gives the protein CASSYSTVGYGYTF.

J is TRBJ1-2 and V is TRBV3-1 (or the pseudogene TRBV3-2); D gene uncertain. Trimming shortened V by 6 bases and J by 2 bases, and 13 bases separated the two germline ends. Germline lookup yields CDR1 LGHDT and CDR2 YNNKEL (reference sequence). The CDR3 loop spans 14 amino acids. The CDR3 DNA sequence: TGTGCCAGCAGGCCGACGTCGGGAAACTATGGCTACACCTTC. Its protein product is CASRPTSGNYGYTF.

DNA of the CDR3: TGTGCCTGGAGTGTAAAAGGCACCTCAGGGCTAGGAGCTTTCTTT. Encoded protein: CAWSVKGTSGLGAFF. This chain joins TRBV30 and TRBJ1-1, with D possibly TRBD1 on 5 matching bases. Trimming left V 0 bases short and J 10 bases short, with 21 bases between. This CDR3 has 15 amino acids. Per germline, CDR1 GTSNPN and CDR2 SVGIG (reference sequence). Filled out from reference TRBV30 and TRBJ1-1, the complete variable domain reads SQTIHQWPATLVQPVGSPLSLECTVEGTSNPNLYWYRQAAGRGLQLLFYSVGIGQISSEVPQNLSASRPQDRQFILSSKKLLLSDSGFYLCAWSVKGTSGLGAFFGQGTRLTVV.

The chain combines TRBV7-3 with TRBJ1-1, with 7 bases fitting TRBD1. Trimming removed 5 bases from V and 4 bases from J; junction bases left unmatched: 7. CDR1 is SGHTA, CDR2 FQGTGA, per germline. CDR3 size: 14 residues. CDR3: CASSQGGEGTEAFF. CDR3 bases: TGTGCCAGCAGCCAGGGGGGAGAGGGCACTGAAGCTTTCTTT.

This clone occurred a few times. The chain is built from TRBV18 and TRBJ2-2, with a tentative D call TRBD1 (5 bases). V gave up 3 bases and J gave up 5 bases, with 13 bases separating them. Germline loops: CDR1 KGHSH, CDR2 LQKENI. This CDR3 comprises 15 residues. CDR3 DNA sequence: TGTGCCAGCTCACCGGCCAGGGAAGGAACCGGGGAGCTGTTTTTT. This sequence encodes CASSPAREGTGELFF.

The sample holds one count of this clone. J is TRBJ1-2 and V is TRBV29-1, with 9 bases matching TRBD1. This CDR3 is 13 amino acids long. Per germline, CDR1 SQVTM and CDR2 ANQGSEA. The junction had 10 bases not matched to a gene; V was cut back by 8 bases and J by 6 bases. The CDR3 bases are TGCAGCCTAAAGGAGACAGGGGGGAATGGCTACACCTTC. Amino acid sequence: CSLKETGGNGYTF.

V is TRBV6-4 and J is TRBJ2-7; maybe TRBD1 (5 bases). Trimming cost V 9 bases and J 3 bases, with 15 bases left between them. Looked up from germline, CDR1 is MRHNA and CDR2 is SNTAGT. The CDR3 length is 13 residues. The CDR3 loop reads CASSRDQGYEQYF. The CDR3 DNA reads TGTGCCAGTTCTCGTGACCAGGGCTACGAGCAGTACTTC.

The gene calls are TRBV7-9 and TRBJ2-2, with D possibly being TRBD2 (6 bases). Trimming pared 5 bases from V and 4 bases from J, leaving 14 bases between. The CDR3 sequence is 15 residues long. The V gene's germline CDR1 is SEHNR and CDR2 FQNEAQ (reference sequence). The DNA of the CDR3 is TGTGCCAGCAGCATCCTAGTGGGAGGCACCGGGGAGCTGTTTTTT. Protein product: CASSILVGGTGELFF.

This sequence joins TRBV5-1 and TRBJ2-2, with D possibly matching TRBD1 (6 bases). The CDR3 consists of 15 residues. Between the trimmed V and J ends, which lost 5 bases and 5 bases, there was a span of 16 bases. Germline values: CDR1 SGHRS, CDR2 YFSETQ. This chain's CDR3 is CASRGEQGTTGELFF. In nucleotides, the CDR3 is TGCGCCAGCAGGGGCGAACAGGGCACAACCGGGGAGCTGTTTTTT.

The chain joins TRBV5-1 to TRBJ1-5; TRBD1 matches at 7 bases. With 1 base clipped from V and 5 bases from J, the junction kept 3 bases outside the gene matches. Germline CDR1 is SGHRS and CDR2 is YFSETQ. This CDR3 has 14 amino acids. This CDR3 is CASSLKGADQPQHF. Written as DNA, the CDR3 is TGCGCCAGCAGCTTGAAGGGGGCTGATCAGCCCCAGCATTTT.

The gene calls are TRBV5-4 and TRBJ2-2; D is perhaps TRBD1 (6 bases). Germline CDR1 is SGHNT and CDR2 is YYREEE (reference sequence). V gave up 9 bases and J gave up 3 bases, with 9 bases separating them. The CDR3 is 12 residues long. The CDR3 here is CATRQDTGELFF. CDR3 DNA: TGTGCCACCAGACAGGACACCGGGGAGCTGTTTTTT.